This T cell receptor (beta chain) derives from a study of control samples from healthy donors and cancer patients. V gave up 1 base and J gave up 5 bases; unmatched junction bases: 8. Germline values: CDR1 LNHNV, CDR2 YYDKDF (reference sequence). The CDR3 covers 16 residues. The table came from immunoSEQ multiplex PCR; TCRdb's copy has only in-frame clones and leaves some out. The sample contains roughly 170,000 clones, roughly 91% of which appear only once. The receptor was isolated from a man younger than 30 in good health. The chain combines TRBV15 with TRBJ1-2; 9 bases line up with TRBD1. Material: blood. The CDR3 loop reads CATSRGRTGQGYGYTF. Here the CDR3 DNA reads TGTGCCACCAGCAGAGGCCGAACGGGACAGGGATATGGCTACACCTTC.